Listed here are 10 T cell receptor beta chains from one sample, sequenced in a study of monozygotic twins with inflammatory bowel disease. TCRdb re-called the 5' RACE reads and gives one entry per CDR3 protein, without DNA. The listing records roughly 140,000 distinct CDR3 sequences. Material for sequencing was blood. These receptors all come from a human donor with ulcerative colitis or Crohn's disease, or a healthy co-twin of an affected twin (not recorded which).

The CDR3 region is CASSYGQAYEQYF. The chain combines TRBV5-5 with TRBJ2-7; the D gene TCRdb calls, TRBD1, cannot be checked with no DNA. Germline-derived CDR1 and CDR2 are SGHKS and YYEKEE (reference sequence). CDR3 size: 13 residues.

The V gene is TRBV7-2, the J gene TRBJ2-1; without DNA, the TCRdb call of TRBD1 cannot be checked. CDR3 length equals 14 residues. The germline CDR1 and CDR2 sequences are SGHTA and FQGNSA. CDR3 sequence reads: CASSFRDNHNEQFF.

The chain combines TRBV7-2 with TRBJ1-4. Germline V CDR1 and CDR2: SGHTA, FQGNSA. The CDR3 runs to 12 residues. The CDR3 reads CASSLPNEKLFF. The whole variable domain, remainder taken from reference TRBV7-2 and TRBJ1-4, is GAGVSQSPSNKVTEKGKDVELRCDPISGHTALYWYRQSLGQGLEFLIYFQGNSAPDKSGLPSDRFSAERTGGSVSTLTIQRTQQEDSAVYLCASSLPNEKLFFGSGTQLSVL.

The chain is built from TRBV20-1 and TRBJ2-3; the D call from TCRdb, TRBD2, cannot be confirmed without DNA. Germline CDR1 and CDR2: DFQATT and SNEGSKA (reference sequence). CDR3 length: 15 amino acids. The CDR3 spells CSARDVRGPTDTQYF.

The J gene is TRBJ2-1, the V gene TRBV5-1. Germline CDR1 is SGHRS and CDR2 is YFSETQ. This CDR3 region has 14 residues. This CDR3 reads CASSLFDTTPEQFF.

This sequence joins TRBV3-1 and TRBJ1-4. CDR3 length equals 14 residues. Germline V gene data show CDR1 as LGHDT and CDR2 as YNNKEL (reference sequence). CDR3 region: CASSHRHNNEKLFF.

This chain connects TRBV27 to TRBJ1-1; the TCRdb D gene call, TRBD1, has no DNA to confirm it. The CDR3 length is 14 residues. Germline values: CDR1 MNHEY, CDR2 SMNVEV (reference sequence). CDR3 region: CASRVGRESTEAFF.

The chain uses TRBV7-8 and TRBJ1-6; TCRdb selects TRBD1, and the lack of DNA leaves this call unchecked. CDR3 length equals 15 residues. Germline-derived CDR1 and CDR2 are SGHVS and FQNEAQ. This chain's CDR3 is CASSKRQGRDSPLHF.

CDR3 region: CASSLVLTGRRYEQYF. The chain employs TRBV18 and TRBJ2-7; TCRdb's D call of TRBD1 is untestable without DNA. This CDR3 comprises 16 residues. Germline V lookup: CDR1 KGHSH, CDR2 LQKENI. Combining the CDR3 with reference TRBV18 and TRBJ2-7 gives the whole variable domain NAGVMQNPRHLVRRRGQEARLRCSPMKGHSHVYWYRQLPEEGLKFMVYLQKENIIDESGMPKERFSAEFPKEGPSILRIQQVVRGDSAAYFCASSLVLTGRRYEQYFGPGTRLTVT.

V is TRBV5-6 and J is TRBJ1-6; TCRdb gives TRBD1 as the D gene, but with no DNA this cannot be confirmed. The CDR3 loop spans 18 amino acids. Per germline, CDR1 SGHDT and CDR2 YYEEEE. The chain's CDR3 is CASSLEDRGRVYNSPLHF.